This T cell receptor beta chain was sequenced for a study of T cells expressing NK-cell markers. The CDR3 loop spans 15 amino acids. Following a re-call of the 5' RACE reads, TCRdb has one entry per CDR3 protein and lacks DNA. The sample features 500,000 to 700,000 distinct CDR3 sequences, with about 3.6% in its top ten. The chain uses TRBV12-3 or TRBV12-4 and TRBJ2-3; TCRdb reports TRBD1, a call that lacks DNA to check it against. The TCR sequence derives from a man aged 18 to 29 in good health. The material sequenced was blood T cells: a sorted CD56 or NKG2C T cell subset, CD4+ or CD8+ T cells, or bulk PBMC T cells (not recorded which). CDR3 loop: CASKARQTSTDTQYF.